The 7 T cell receptor beta chains in this list originate from one sample, sequenced in a study of blood T cells in healthy people across ages. Primed by a sample-barcoded 5' primer and a J-beta primer mix, a second PCR proceeded for 7 to 11 cycles. TCRdb recomputed calls from the 5' RACE reads with MiXCR, one row per CDR3 protein. There are around 800,000 distinct CDR3 sequences in the sample; roughly 25% occur only once, and 2.5% to 3.5% lies in the top ten. The same sample was also studied in work on T cells of mothers and their children.

The sample was blood. These TCRs come from a boy aged 5-17 years in good health.

This rearrangement joins TRBV5-1 to TRBJ2-3; 7 bases line up with TRBD1. Germline values: CDR1 SGHRS, CDR2 YFSETQ. V lost 1 base and J lost 6; bases outside the gene matches: 2. The CDR3 consists of 13 residues. CDR3 DNA: TGCGCCAGCAGCTTGCAGGGGGAGGATACGCAGTATTTT. The encoded protein is CASSLQGEDTQYF.

A note on this clonotype: The conserved phenylalanine or tryptophan normally closing the CDR3 is absent here, so this likely arose from a read error. It is unclear where the CDR3 begins or ends on the DNA, so no DNA is shown, and the CDR3 is as TCRdb lists it. The J gene is TRBJ2-7, the V gene TRBV30; TRBD1, the D gene given by the table, was not confirmed from the DNA. The CDR3 has 10 residues if both end residues are counted. Germline V CDR1 and CDR2: GTSNPN, SVGIG (reference sequence). CDR3 residues: CASGPRGEYS.

This clonotype was seen once. This chain connects TRBV14 to TRBJ2-1; D possibly uses TRBD1 or TRBD2 (5 bases each). Between the trimmed V and J ends, which lost 4 bases and 0 bases, there was a span of 16 bases. The CDR3 sequence is 17 residues long. From germline, CDR1 is SGHDN and CDR2 FVKESK. The CDR3 DNA sequence: TGTGCCAGCAGCCCTCGGGGCCGGGGAAGCTCCTACAATGAGCAGTTCTTC. Translated: CASSPRGRGSSYNEQFF.

As to this clonotype: Compared with germline, one end of the junction differs, possibly owing to a read error. The chain is built from TRBV4-1 and TRBJ2-5; D is perhaps TRBD1 or TRBD2 (6 bases each). Germline V gene sequence: CDR1 MGHRA, CDR2 YSYEKL. This CDR3 is built from 14 residues. The CDR3, as DNA: TGCGCCAGCAGCCAAGAGGAGGGACAAGAGACCCCGTACTTC. It translates to CASSQEEGQETPYF.

The V gene is TRBV6-6, the J gene TRBJ1-1; the match to TRBD1 covers 11 bases. V lost 5 bases and J lost 5; bases outside the gene matches: 7. The CDR3 has 15 residues. Germline CDR1 and CDR2: MNHNY and SVGAGI (reference sequence). This chain's CDR3 is CASSDLDRGRTEAFF. The CDR3 DNA is TGTGCCAGCAGTGACCTGGACAGGGGGCGAACTGAAGCTTTCTTT.

This clonotype came up a few times. The rearrangement links TRBV29-1 to TRBJ1-1; the D gene is possibly TRBD1 (6 bases). Germline V CDR1 and CDR2: SQVTM, ANQGSEA. Between the trimmed V and J ends, which lost 5 bases and 1 base, there was a span of 8 bases. This CDR3 has 12 residues. The CDR3 sequence: CSVSQGNTEAFF. In nucleotides, the CDR3 is TGCAGCGTTTCACAGGGGAACACTGAAGCTTTCTTT.

This clonotype was detected only a few times. This chain links TRBV6-1 with TRBJ1-2; no firm D call. The V gene lost 8 bases and the J gene lost 4 bases, with 11 bases spanning the gap. The CDR3 has 12 residues. Per the germline V gene, CDR1 is MNHNS and CDR2 is SASEGT. For the CDR3, the DNA is TGTGCCAGCGGCAGACCGATCTATGGCTACACCTTC. It encodes CASGRPIYGYTF.